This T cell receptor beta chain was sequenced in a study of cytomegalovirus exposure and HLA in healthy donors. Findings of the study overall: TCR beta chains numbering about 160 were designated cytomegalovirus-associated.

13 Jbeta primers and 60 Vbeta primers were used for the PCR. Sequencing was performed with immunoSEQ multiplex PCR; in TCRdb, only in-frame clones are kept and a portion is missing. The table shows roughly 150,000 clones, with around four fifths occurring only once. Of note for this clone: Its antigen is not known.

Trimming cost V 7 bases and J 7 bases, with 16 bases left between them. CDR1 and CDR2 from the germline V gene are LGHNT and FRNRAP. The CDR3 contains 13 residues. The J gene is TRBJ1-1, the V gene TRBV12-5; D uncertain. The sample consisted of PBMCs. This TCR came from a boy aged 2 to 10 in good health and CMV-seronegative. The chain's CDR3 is CASVAREGCEAFF. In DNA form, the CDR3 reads TGTGCTAGTGTAGCCCGGGAGGGATGTGAAGCTTTCTTT.